The following is a TCR beta chain sequence with its context. There is no known antigen for this receptor. Within one base of it there is no much larger clone, and no base qualities were kept. TCR CDR3 regions were amplified from genomic DNA by multiplex PCR using the deep immunoSEQ assay. Genomic DNA extracted from each cell subset was distributed evenly over all wells of several immunoSEQ 96-well plates, and each plate served as one replicate. For sorted subsets, 200 ng of genomic DNA, equivalent to around 29,000 T cell genomes, went into each replicate PCR. Purified libraries were quantified with a Qubit 3.0 fluorometer, sized on a Bioanalyzer 2100, and re-quantified with the KAPA Library Quantification kit. A separate single-read 150-cycle Illumina NextSeq 550 flow cell was used to sequence each immunoSEQ 96-well plate. The authors' analysis ran thus. Because the immunoSEQ output held only junctional sequences and lacked quality scores, the filtering could not match the filtering applied to full-length reads. To assign V/J genes and CDR3, sequences were annotated using PyIR, a Python wrapper for IgBLAST v1.9, with IMGT germline references. Reads were removed for weak V/J assignments (E-value above 1e-6), missing CDR3, stop codons, out-of-frame junctions, or ambiguous translated residues. A V3J clonotype was defined by an identical inferred V gene, J gene, and CDR3 amino acid sequence. To compute the percentage overlap between repertoires, the number of shared unique clonotypes was divided by the size of the smaller repertoire. Richness of each repertoire was evaluated using RTK rarefaction, the Chao1 estimator, and Recon v2.1 estimates of unobserved clonotypes. Generation probabilities were computed with OLGA for all TCRbeta clonotypes obtained by the gDNA method from several donors. As stored in TCRdb, this immuneACCESS dataset retains in-frame rearrangements with V and J assigned. A fraction of the clones does not appear; measured against another copy, unresolved V genes explain less than half of the discrepancy, and the remainder lacks a known reason. From that table come the V and J calls and clone size; the DNA was used to work out D and trimming. The table for this sample lists roughly 2,000,000 clones; 93% of them were counted only once. The ten largest clonotypes hold roughly 1.7% of the sample.

This entry belongs to a study of shared clonotypes between healthy human individuals (TCRdb year 2020). Study-level background: A few men and a couple of women, aged 18 to 49 years, made up the cohort. For each donor, CD4 naive and CD4 memory were each run on three plates, CD8 naive on two plates, and CD8 memory on one plate. Blood TCR repertoires of five healthy adults were deeply sequenced to estimate repertoire size and the extent of clonotype sharing between individuals. Libraries were prepared and TCR repertoires were sequenced by different laboratories using diverse techniques, in order to increase sequencing depth and limit assay-specific biases. Leukapheresis yielded between about 0.85 and 10 billion PBMCs per donor.

The germline V gene (reference sequence) gives CDR1 as MNHEY and CDR2 as SMNVEV. The CDR3 spans 14 residues, from the cysteine through the phenylalanine. Solely the CDR3 DNA is kept, with 42 bases framed from the first base. V is pared back by 7 bases and J by 3 bases, with 14 bases lying between the germline termini. General findings and caveats noted by the study authors: Based on pairwise subsampling, the degree of clonotype sharing among donors was expected to be affected by sequencing depth. Naive subsets generally had larger estimated clonotype richness than memory subsets did. Clonotypes shared by all four sorted-subset donors showed higher generation probabilities than non-shared clonotypes. Because the study included only a small number of donors, the genetic and exposure-history diversity represented was limited. Rarefaction of sorted-subset datasets indicated incomplete sequencing despite the large sequencing depth. Sampling was restricted to blood, and TCR repertoires in tissue are likely to differ from TCR repertoires in blood. Sharing across four donors was observed for approximately 4.6% of naive CD4, about 4% of naive CD8, over 2% of memory CD4, and less than 0.45% of memory CD8 clonotypes.

CD8 naive samples were obtained by positive selection for CCR7 among CD45RO-negative cells, yielding a CD45RA+CCR7+ population from which TemRA cells were excluded. Donors were healthy HIV-negative adults with no recently reported acute infections or vaccinations. Every donor was a Caucasian adult residing in Nashville, Tennessee, USA. After blood collection by leukapheresis, PBMCs were isolated using Ficoll-Histopaque density gradient centrifugation and then cryopreserved in the vapor phase of liquid nitrogen. Purity and quantity of every magnetically sorted T cell population were checked by analytical flow cytometry. From each sorted fraction, genomic DNA was isolated and quantified by UV absorbance on a Nanodrop 2000c.

Sample: naive CD8+ T cells from PBMCs. Sample cell subset or site, as interpreted from the label and publication: CD45RA+CCR7+. The clonotype was recovered from a man younger than 35 in good health. Some clones in this sample may be carry-over from other donors' samples. The V and J segments used are TRBV27 and TRBJ2-3, with the D gene not clear enough to name. The nucleotide sequence reads as follows: TGTGCCAGCAAAAAAATAGACGGAACAGATACGCAGTATTTT. Translated, this is CASKKIDGTDTQYF.